The clone carrying this T cell receptor (beta chain) was recorded a few times. This sample is drawn from a study of T cells in Graves' hyperthyroidism and ophthalmopathy. There were TCR beta CDR3 regions amplified from RNA transcripts. HTBI primers drove first-round RT-PCR of the TCR CDR3. TCRdb passed the multiplex PCR reads through MiXCR, listing each CDR3 protein once. The top ten clones hold 12% to 15% of a sample with around 450,000 distinct CDR3 sequences, approximately 14% of them seen once. This CDR3 has 18 amino acids. Germline V gene lookup returns CDR1 ENHRY and CDR2 SYGVKD. The V end was cut by 0 bases, the J end by 7 bases, with 22 bases between.

The chain is built from TRBV10-3 and TRBJ2-1; the D gene could be TRBD1 or TRBD2 (5 bases each). Source material: blood. The clonotype comes from a woman between 18 and 29 years old with Graves' hyperthyroidism. The CDR3, as DNA: TGTGCCATCAGTGAGTCGACTCGAGTTGTGGACTCAGGGAATGAGCAGTTCTTC. It translates to CAISESTRVVDSGNEQFF.